The clone carrying this T cell receptor (beta chain) was detected ten times or more. Its antigen is unidentified. This sample is drawn from a study of CD8 T cells in ankylosing spondylitis. Findings and caveats of the study: In ankylosing spondylitis patients, matched synovial fluid reportedly showed significant enrichment of disease-linked clones. Typical of ankylosing spondylitis blood, it appeared, was a TCR beta motif of eight highly homologous variants.

Scientists made TCR beta libraries using quantitative 5'-RACE with molecular barcodes. TCRdb redid the calling of the 5' RACE reads with MiXCR, one entry per CDR3 protein. Of more than 300,000 distinct CDR3 sequences detected, around 10% appear once; the ten largest clones hold around 8.4%. The CDR3 contains 12 residues. The junction had 6 bases not matched to a gene; V was cut back by 7 bases and J by 4 bases. Germline CDR1 reads SQVTM; CDR2 reads ANQGSEA. The TCR sequence derives from a female donor with ankylosing spondylitis or in good health (not recorded which). What was sequenced was blood, either unsorted or a sorted T cell fraction (not recorded which). The chain recombines TRBV29-1 with TRBJ2-7; 8 bases line up with TRBD1. CDR3 amino acids: CSARQGTYEQYF. CDR3 DNA sequence: TGCAGCGCCCGACAGGGGACGTACGAGCAGTACTTC.